The next 5 T cell receptor beta chains were all read from a single sample in a study of CD8+ T cells in alopecia areata (dated by TCRdb to 2017 to 2018). This sample's treatment or condition label indicates: oral pan-JAK inhibitor, 5-10 mg twice daily. Library preparation employed the immunoSEQ multiplex PCR assay. For TCR sequencing, RNA was extracted from every sample and reverse transcribed into cDNA to serve as template. Drawn from immuneACCESS, this table holds only the in-frame rearrangements with V and J called that TCRdb kept. Clones are partly lost; checked studies trace under half to an unresolved V gene and leave the rest unexplained. Present in this sample are 150,000 or so clones, about three fifths of which were seen just once. The top ten clonotypes cover approximately 16% of the sample. The sequencing used CD4+ T cells sorted from blood, collected between weeks 55 and 65, from a patient treated with tofacitinib. All receptors derive from a human donor with alopecia areata.

This clone was seen a few times. The chain carries TRBV4-2 and TRBJ2-7, with D uncertain. Germline V lookup: CDR1 LGHNA, CDR2 YNFKEQ. Deletions cut 0 bases from V and 7 bases from J, with 16 bases between. CDR3 length equals 15 residues. CDR3 loop: CASSQELGPVGEQYF. The CDR3 DNA reads as TGTGCCAGCAGCCAAGAGCTCGGGCCGGTGGGGGAGCAGTACTTC.

V and J are TRBV29-1 and TRBJ2-3; D remains unclear. Trimming took 5 bases from V and 2 from J, leaving 8 bases between them. The CDR3 sequence is 12 residues long. CDR1 is SQVTM, CDR2 ANQGSEA, per germline. The DNA of the CDR3 is TGCAGCGTTAACCGAGACACAGATACGCAGTATTTT. Amino acid sequence: CSVNRDTDTQYF.

The chain couples TRBV18 to TRBJ2-7; 7 positions agree with TRBD1. The CDR3 extends over 13 amino acids. Germline V gene data show CDR1 as KGHSH and CDR2 as LQKENI. Germline trimming cut 6 bases from V and 2 bases from J; bases unmatched to any gene: 4. The CDR3 reads CASSGQDTYEQYF. CDR3 in DNA: TGTGCCAGCTCCGGACAGGACACCTACGAGCAGTACTTC.

CDR3 region: CASSLSAEQETQYF. DNA for the CDR3: TGCGCCAGCAGCTTATCGGCAGAACAAGAGACCCAGTACTTC. This rearrangement joins TRBV5-1 to TRBJ2-5, with D hard to call. Trimming removed 2 bases from V and 2 bases from J, with 10 bases in between. The CDR3 is 14 residues long. Germline CDR1 and CDR2: SGHRS and YFSETQ.

A remark on this clone: At one boundary the junction diverges from the germline segment, which might be a read error. The rearrangement joins TRBV7-7 to TRBJ2-2; TRBD1 might be the D (5 bases). The CDR3 loop spans 14 amino acids. The germline gives CDR1 SSHAT, CDR2 FNYEAQ (reference sequence). CDR3 DNA: TGTGCTAGCAGGTTCAGGGAGAACACCGGGGAGCTGTTTTTT. This translates into CASRFRENTGELFF.